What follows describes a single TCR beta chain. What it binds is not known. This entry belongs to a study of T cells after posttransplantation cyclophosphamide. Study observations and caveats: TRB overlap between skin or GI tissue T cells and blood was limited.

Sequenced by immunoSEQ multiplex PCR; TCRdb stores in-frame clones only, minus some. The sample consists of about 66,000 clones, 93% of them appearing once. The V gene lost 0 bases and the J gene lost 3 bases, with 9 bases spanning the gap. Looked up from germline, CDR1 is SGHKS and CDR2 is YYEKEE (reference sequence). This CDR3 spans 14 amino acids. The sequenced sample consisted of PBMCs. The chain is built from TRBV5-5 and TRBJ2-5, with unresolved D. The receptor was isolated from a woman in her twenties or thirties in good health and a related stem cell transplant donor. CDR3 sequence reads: CASSLVVWKETQYF. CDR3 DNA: TGTGCCAGCAGCTTGGTAGTTTGGAAAGAGACCCAGTACTTC.